The clone carrying this T cell receptor beta chain occurred a few times. The antigen is undetermined. The sample belongs to a study of CD8 T cells in ankylosing spondylitis. Study results and caveats: Before this, some motif variants had been reported in reactive arthritis synovial fluid and blood. Blood of patients with ankylosing spondylitis appeared to be characterized by a TCR beta motif of fewer than 10 highly homologous variants.

Each CDR3 protein gets one entry after TCRdb re-called the 5' RACE reads with MiXCR. The repertoire holds roughly 670,000 distinct CDR3 sequences, with around 19% as singletons. The CDR3 has 15 amino acids. Germline loops: CDR1 MNHEY, CDR2 SVGAGI. Trimming left V 3 bases short and J 0 bases short, with 9 bases between. The chain joins TRBV6-5 to TRBJ2-1; D is uncertain. The sample taken for sequencing was blood, either unsorted or a sorted T cell fraction (not recorded which). This sequence was found in a male donor with ankylosing spondylitis. Here the CDR3 DNA reads TGTGCCAGCAGTTATCTTGCGAGCTCCTACAATGAGCAGTTCTTC. This gives the protein CASSYLASSYNEQFF.